Following are 28 T cell receptor beta chains from one sample sequenced in a study of OX40 agonist ivuxolimab in advanced cancers. Profiled with immunoSEQ multiplex PCR; TCRdb holds only in-frame clones, not every one. The sample consists of about 49,000 clones, around 85% of them appearing once. The specimen was CD4+ or CD8+ T cells sorted from blood, collected in a trial of the OX40 agonist ivuxolimab. The receptors here all came from an adult with an advanced solid tumor such as melanoma, head and neck, liver or kidney cancer.

The chain joins TRBV6-5 to TRBJ1-1; no firm D call. Germline lookup yields CDR1 MNHEY and CDR2 SVGAGI. Trimming stripped 6 bases from V and 4 bases from J, with 6 bases between. The CDR3 consists of 11 residues. Written as DNA, the CDR3 is TGTGCCAGCAGGCTGAGCACTGAAGCTTTCTTT. It yields the protein CASRLSTEAFF.

This clone appeared a single time. J is TRBJ2-1 and V is TRBV6-1, with 7 bases that match TRBD1. The germline gives CDR1 MNHNS, CDR2 SASEGT. V shed 5 bases and J 7 bases; nucleotides not matched to a gene: 2. The CDR3 consists of 12 residues. CDR3 nucleotide sequence: TGTGCCAGCAGTCCGACAGGGAATGAGCAGTTCTTC. Translation gives CASSPTGNEQFF.

The chain is built from TRBV6-5 and TRBJ2-6; D not resolved. This CDR3 has 15 amino acids. V was cut by 6 bases and J by 0 bases, with 9 bases left in between. The germline V gene encodes CDR1 MNHEY and CDR2 SVGAGI. CDR3 residues: CASSVLSSGANVLTF. The CDR3 nucleotides are TGTGCCAGCAGCGTCCTTAGCTCTGGGGCCAACGTCCTGACTTTC.

V and J are TRBV9 and TRBJ1-4; unclear D gene. Per germline, CDR1 SGDLS and CDR2 YYNGEE. The V end was cut by 7 bases, the J end by 7 bases, with 23 bases between. The CDR3 extends over 16 amino acids. The CDR3 loop reads CASGPRLAARLEKLFF. CDR3 nucleotide sequence: TGTGCCAGCGGCCCGAGACTGGCAGCGCGCCTTGAAAAACTGTTTTTT.

The chain couples TRBV29-1 to TRBJ1-1; TRBD1 aligns across 7 bases. In germline, CDR1 is SQVTM, CDR2 ANQGSEA. The CDR3 spans 13 residues. V trimming: 4 bases; J trimming: 11 bases; junction bases outside the gene matches: 13. The CDR3 spells CSVAGTVLTEAFF. The CDR3 DNA is TGCAGCGTTGCTGGGACAGTCCTCACGGAGGCTTTCTTT.

The chain has TRBV19 and TRBJ1-5; TRBD1 might be the D (6 bases). The V gene lost 7 bases and the J gene lost 1 base, with 11 bases spanning the gap. Looked up from germline, CDR1 is LNHDA and CDR2 is SQIVND (reference sequence). The CDR3 totals 14 residues. CDR3 sequence reads: CASTLQGSNQPQHF. CDR3 nucleotide sequence: TGTGCCAGTACCCTCCAGGGGAGCAATCAGCCCCAGCATTTT.

The V gene is TRBV6-5, the J gene TRBJ2-3; D is unclear. Germline V gene sequence: CDR1 MNHEY, CDR2 SVGAGI. The CDR3 spans 11 residues. The V and J ends lost 10 bases and 1 base respectively, with 6 bases between them. CDR3 in amino acids: CATSGTDTQYF. DNA of the CDR3: TGTGCCACCAGCGGCACAGATACGCAGTATTTT.

The chain links TRBV4-1 to TRBJ1-1, with D unresolved. This CDR3 contains 18 residues. Per germline, CDR1 MGHRA and CDR2 YSYEKL. V shed 2 bases and J shed 0 bases, with 19 bases lying between them. The CDR3 sequence is CASSQHPRTADLNTEAFF. The DNA of the CDR3 is TGCGCCAGCAGCCAACACCCCCGGACCGCGGATTTGAACACTGAAGCTTTCTTT.

This chain joins TRBV19 and TRBJ2-7; D is unresolved. This CDR3 spans 15 amino acids. V was pared by 7 bases and J by 0 bases, with 16 bases between. CDR1 and CDR2 from the germline V gene are LNHDA and SQIVND (reference sequence). The CDR3 DNA reads TGTGCCAGTAACCCGGACGGCTCCTTCTCCTACGAGCAGTACTTC. Amino acids: CASNPDGSFSYEQYF.

The chain couples TRBV13 to TRBJ1-2, with TRBD1 identical over 9 bases. The junction had 15 bases not matched to a gene; V was cut back by 6 bases and J by 7 bases. The CDR3 runs 16 residues. Looked up from germline, CDR1 is PRHDT and CDR2 is FYEKMQ (reference sequence). The CDR3 coding sequence is TGTGCCAGCAGACAACGGACAGGGGAGTCGGATCTTGGCTACACCTTC. Amino acid sequence: CASRQRTGESDLGYTF.

This chain links TRBV7-2 with TRBJ1-2, with D tentatively TRBD1 (6 bases). Trimming removed 2 bases at V and 5 bases at J, with 21 bases between. Germline CDR1 reads SGHTA; CDR2 reads FQGNSA. The CDR3 is 17 amino acids. The CDR3 region has the DNA TGTGCCAGCAGCTTATATGAGGGGGACGAACCCTTATATGGCTACACCTTC. It codes for CASSLYEGDEPLYGYTF.

The gene calls are TRBV6-5 and TRBJ1-5; D remains ambiguous. Germline assignment: CDR1 MNHEY and CDR2 SVGAGI. The CDR3 loop spans 13 amino acids. V lost 2 bases, J lost 6 bases, and 8 bases lay in between. CDR3 sequence reads: CASSYAGGQPQHF. In nucleotides, the CDR3 is TGTGCCAGCAGTTACGCGGGTGGTCAGCCCCAGCATTTT.

The chain uses TRBV4-2 and TRBJ2-1; D possibly corresponds to TRBD2 (5 bases). This CDR3 region has 19 residues. Looked up from germline, CDR1 is LGHNA and CDR2 is YNFKEQ. V dropped 0 bases and J dropped 0 bases, with 18 bases sitting between them. The DNA of the CDR3 is TGTGCCAGCAGCCAAGATATAATTAGAGGGCAGTCCTCCTACAATGAGCAGTTCTTC. Protein sequence: CASSQDIIRGQSSYNEQFF.

The CDR3 DNA reads TGCAGCGCTTCGGGGAGGGACTATGGCTACACCTTC. Translated, it gives CSASGRDYGYTF. The chain couples TRBV29-1 to TRBJ1-2; D unresolved. Trimming took off 7 bases at V and 3 bases at J, with 12 bases between the two ends. This CDR3 contains 12 residues. From germline, CDR1 is SQVTM and CDR2 ANQGSEA.

The CDR3 DNA reads as TGTGCCAGCAGTTACTCCGGGCAGGGGGCGGATGAGCAGTTCTTC. It specifies CASSYSGQGADEQFF. The chain combines TRBV6-5 with TRBJ2-1, with TRBD1 identical over 8 bases. This CDR3 is 15 amino acids long. Germline V gene sequence: CDR1 MNHEY, CDR2 SVGAGI. J gave up 8 bases and V 0 bases, and 6 bases lay outside the gene matches.

Points on this clone: The sample carries other DNA sequences with the same CDR3. The chain combines TRBV9 with TRBJ1-2; 8 bases fit TRBD1. Germline V gene sequence: CDR1 SGDLS, CDR2 YYNGEE. Trimming took 3 bases from V and 4 from J; bases not matched to a gene: 8. There are 15 residues in the CDR3. The CDR3: CASSAGQGASYGYTF. The CDR3 DNA reads TGTGCCAGCAGCGCCGGGCAGGGGGCCTCCTATGGCTACACCTTC. Complete variable domain (other parts from reference TRBV9 and TRBJ1-2): DSGVTQTPKHLITATGQRVTLRCSPRSGDLSVYWYQQSLDQGLQFLIQYYNGEERAKGNILERFSAQQFPDLHSELNLSSLELGDSALYFCASSAGQGASYGYTFGSGTRLTVV.

This clone was seen once. The chain combines TRBV23-1 with TRBJ1-1, with 8 bases that match TRBD1. TRBV23-1 is an ORF, with its function uncertain. The CDR3 covers 16 residues. V lost 10 bases to trimming and J lost 1 base; unmatched junction nucleotides: 14. CDR3: CATTLDRVYQNTEAFF. CDR3 bases: TGCGCCACTACCTTGGACAGGGTCTACCAGAACACTGAAGCTTTCTTT.

The rearrangement uses TRBV11-3 and TRBJ2-3; 11 nucleotides agree with TRBD1. Per germline, CDR1 SGHNT and CDR2 YENEEA. The CDR3 has 15 amino acids. With V trimmed by 4 bases and J by 3 bases, 3 bases remained unmatched. In DNA, the CDR3 is TGTGCCAGCAGCTCTGGACAGGGGGCTACAGATACGCAGTATTTT. Translation gives CASSSGQGATDTQYF.

For the CDR3, the DNA is TGTGCCAGTAGTATTACTGGGCCGGGAGAGCAGTACTTC. It specifies CASSITGPGEQYF. The V and J genes are TRBV19 and TRBJ2-7; weak D call: TRBD2 (5 bases). This CDR3 is built from 13 residues. With 3 bases removed from V and 7 bases from J, the gap between germline ends came to 13 bases. Germline values: CDR1 LNHDA, CDR2 SQIVND (reference sequence).

The chain carries TRBV9 and TRBJ1-2, with a possible D match to TRBD1 (5 bases). Germline lookup yields CDR1 SGDLS and CDR2 YYNGEE. Deletions cut 0 bases from V and 3 bases from J, with 9 bases between. The CDR3 runs 14 residues. Here the CDR3 DNA reads TGTGCCAGCAGCGTAGGCGGGGCGGACTATGGCTACACCTTC. As protein: CASSVGGADYGYTF.

The chain employs TRBV4-2 and TRBJ2-5, with 8 bases matching TRBD2. V lost 0 bases to trimming and J lost 2 bases; unmatched junction nucleotides: 5. The germline V gene encodes CDR1 LGHNA and CDR2 YNFKEQ. The CDR3 extends over 16 amino acids. CDR3 DNA sequence: TGTGCCAGCAGCCAAGAGGATAGCGGGGCACAAGAGACCCAGTACTTC. Its translation is CASSQEDSGAQETQYF.

The rearrangement links TRBV7-9 to TRBJ1-4, with D hard to call. This CDR3 has 12 residues. Germline values: CDR1 SEHNR, CDR2 FQNEAQ (reference sequence). The V end lost 2 bases, the J end lost 12 bases, and 10 bases lay between the germline ends. The CDR3 DNA sequence: TGTGCCAGCAGCTTATGGAGTGTGGAACTGTTTTTT. This gives the protein CASSLWSVELFF.

A note on this clone: The junction departs from the called germline gene at one end, perhaps through a read error. The chain's CDR3 is CASLFPSGHPNAEAFF. CDR3 DNA sequence: TGTGCCAGTCTTTTCCCGTCAGGACACCCGAACGCTGAAGCTTTCTTT. The chain has TRBV19 and TRBJ1-1, with a possible D match to TRBD1 (5 bases). CDR1 is LNHDA and CDR2 is SQIVND in the germline V gene (reference sequence). The CDR3 contains 16 residues.

The V and J genes are TRBV19 and TRBJ2-3; D gene ambiguous. This CDR3 is 14 amino acids long. V lost 4 bases to trimming and J lost 2 bases, with 10 bases between them. The germline V gene has CDR1 LNHDA and CDR2 SQIVND (reference sequence). In DNA, the CDR3 is TGTGCCAGTAGTAGTAGGGCACTCACAGATACGCAGTATTTT. Its translation is CASSSRALTDTQYF.

In this sample, this clone is medium-sized. J is TRBJ1-6 and V is TRBV27; maybe TRBD1 (5 bases). This CDR3 region has 15 residues. V was clipped by 11 bases and J by 2 bases, with 16 bases between them. Germline V gene data show CDR1 as MNHEY and CDR2 as SMNVEV (reference sequence). The CDR3 region is CASTGGATYNSPLHF. Here the CDR3 DNA reads TGTGCCTCCACTGGAGGGGCGACCTATAATTCACCCCTCCACTTT.

The CDR3 coding sequence is TGTGCCAGCAGTTCTCTCCGGGCCCTCAATCAGCCCCAGCATTTT. Translation gives CASSSLRALNQPQHF. The J gene is TRBJ1-5, the V gene TRBV28, with unresolved D. V lost 4 bases, J lost 3 bases, and 13 bases lay in between. The CDR3 has 15 amino acids. Germline V CDR1 and CDR2: MDHEN, SYDVKM.

This clone was observed a few times. V and J are TRBV4-1 and TRBJ1-2; TRBD1 agrees at 8 bases. In germline, CDR1 is MGHRA, CDR2 YSYEKL. Germline trimming cut 4 bases from V and 7 bases from J; bases unmatched to any gene: 11. There are 15 residues in the CDR3. CDR3 in amino acids: CASSPFQGARSGYTF. The CDR3 coding sequence is TGCGCCAGCAGCCCCTTCCAGGGGGCTCGTTCTGGCTACACCTTC.

This chain's CDR3 is CASSLTGPEQYF. Here the CDR3 DNA reads TGTGCCAGCAGCTTGACAGGCCCCGAGCAGTACTTC. The chain uses TRBV5-4 and TRBJ2-7; D is possibly TRBD1 (5 bases). The CDR3 is 12 amino acids. Germline CDR1 SGHNT, CDR2 YYREEE (reference sequence). V was clipped by 1 base and J by 6 bases, with 8 bases between them.